The present T cell receptor (beta chain) was sequenced within a study of CD8 T cells in ankylosing spondylitis. Findings and caveats of the study: A TCR beta motif of about eight highly homologous variants seemed to mark ankylosing spondylitis blood. In synovial fluid and blood from reactive arthritis, some motif variants were previously reported.

CDR1 and CDR2 (germline): KGHSH, LQKENI. The V gene end was trimmed by 8 bases and the J gene end by 2 bases; junction bases not matched to a gene: 5. The CDR3 loop spans 14 amino acids. Quantitative 5'-RACE was performed with molecular barcodes, and it yielded the TCR beta libraries. TCRdb redid the calling of the 5' RACE reads with MiXCR, one entry per CDR3 protein. The sample gives about 750,000 distinct CDR3 sequences, about 20% of which show up once; around a fifth is in the top ten. A few counts support this clonotype. Antigen: not known. This chain links TRBV18 with TRBJ2-2; 7 bases are shared with TRBD1. This receptor was identified in a male donor with ankylosing spondylitis. The sample was blood, either unsorted or a sorted T cell fraction (not recorded which). CDR3: CASRDSENTGELFF. The CDR3 nucleotides read TGTGCCAGCCGGGACAGCGAAAACACCGGGGAGCTGTTTTTT.